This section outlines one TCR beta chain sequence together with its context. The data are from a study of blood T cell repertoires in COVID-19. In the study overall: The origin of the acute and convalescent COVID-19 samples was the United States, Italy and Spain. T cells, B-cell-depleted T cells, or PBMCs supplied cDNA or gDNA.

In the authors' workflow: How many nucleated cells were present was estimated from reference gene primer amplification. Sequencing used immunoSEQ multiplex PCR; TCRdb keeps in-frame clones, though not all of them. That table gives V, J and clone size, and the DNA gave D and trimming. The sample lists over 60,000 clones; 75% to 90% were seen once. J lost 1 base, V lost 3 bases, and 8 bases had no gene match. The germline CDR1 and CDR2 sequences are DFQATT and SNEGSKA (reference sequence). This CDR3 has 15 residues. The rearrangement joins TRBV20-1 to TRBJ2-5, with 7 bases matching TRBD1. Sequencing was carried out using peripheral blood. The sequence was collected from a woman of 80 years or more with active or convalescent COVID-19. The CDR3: CSASSDGTAQETQYF. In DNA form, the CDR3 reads TGCAGTGCTAGTAGCGATGGGACAGCCCAAGAGACCCAGTACTTC.